This T cell receptor (beta chain) is from a study of blood T cell repertoires in COVID-19 (dated by TCRdb to between 2020 and 2021). General notes on the study: Samples from collaborators originated in the United States, Italy and Spain and spanned both the acute and convalescent phases of COVID-19. The material from the prospective study consisted of cDNA or gDNA derived from T cells, B-cell-depleted T cells, or PBMCs. The dataset comprised deeply sampled blood TCRbeta repertoires from subjects exposed to, actively infected with, or recovered from COVID-19. The repertoires were made available in a free public database intended to serve as a resource for research on the immune response to SARS-CoV-2. The samples were drawn from the first 160 participants of the ongoing ImmuneRACE study and from 1,254 subjects provided by 6 global collaborators. A de-identified subject ID, COVID-19 status, age in years and sex were almost always included in the sample metadata. Where HLA class I and class II types were available, the types were taken from metadata supplied by the sample provider, not from assay-based typing. Broad study findings and their caveats: The amount of clinical and demographic metadata varied by source and participant and was provided uncurated.

Comment on this clone: It lacks a known antigen. No qualities accompany the bases; no much larger clone lies one base away.

The germline V gene supplies CDR1 LGHNA and CDR2 YNFKEQ. The CDR3, cysteine through phenylalanine, is 17 amino acids long. CDR3 DNA is the only sequence kept; it has 51 bases, read in frame from the first base. The V end gives up 4 bases and the J end 6 bases, leaving 13 bases in the junction not matched to a gene. Each collaborating institution followed its own protocols to collect whole blood in K2EDTA tubes. For TCRbeta analysis, collaborators shipped samples in one of three forms: frozen whole blood, isolated PBMCs, or DNA extracted from either of those sample types. TCRbeta CDR3 regions were amplified from genomic DNA by means of the immunoSEQ Assay, a bias-controlled multiplex PCR. Per the source publication's procedure: The number of nucleated cells in each sample was estimated from the amplification of reference gene primers within the assay. Sequence reads were collapsed and filtered to measure the absolute abundance of every unique TCRbeta CDR3 rearrangement. For each sample, productive Simpson clonality was calculated as the square root of Simpson's diversity index across productive rearrangements. Drawn from immuneACCESS, this table holds only the in-frame rearrangements with V and J called that TCRdb kept. Clones are partly lost; checked studies trace under half to an unresolved V gene and leave the rest unexplained. V, J and clone size reflect that table, while D and trimming were determined from the DNA. The table for this sample lists roughly 92,000 clones; around 87% of them were counted only once. The top ten clones comprise 7.4% of the sample.

Sequenced material: peripheral blood. This sequence was found in a human donor with acute or convalescent COVID-19. The donor label of this sample is uncertain. The chain uses TRBV4-2 and TRBJ2-2, with 8 bases in between that match TRBD2. The CDR3 protein sequence reads: CASSPITGTSIPGELFF. The DNA is TGTGCCAGCAGCCCGATCACCGGGACTAGTATCCCCGGGGAGCTGTTTTTT.